The sequence of this T cell receptor beta chain was determined in a study of beta chain features in type 1 diabetes. This clone has just a few counts. The study reverse transcribed the entire isolated RNA, so it sequenced expressed TCRB transcripts. Libraries were prepared by immunoSEQ multiplex PCR; TCRdb keeps only in-frame clonotypes and omits some of them. The table has under 550,000 clones, about 10% seen once. Donors underwent one heparinised blood draw, 95 to 150 mL on average. The CDR3 loop spans 13 amino acids. Trimming left V 3 bases short and J 7 bases short, with 13 bases between. Germline lookup yields CDR1 LNHNV and CDR2 YYDKDF (reference sequence).

The rearrangement uses TRBV15 and TRBJ2-7; the D gene is possibly TRBD2 (5 bases). The TCR was taken from a woman between 18 and 30 years old in good health. Sample: naive CD4+ T cells from blood. Here the CDR3 reads CATSRDSLGEQYF. As DNA, the CDR3 is TGTGCCACCAGCAGGGACTCACTTGGGGAGCAGTACTTC.